This note documents a single T cell receptor (beta chain) sequence. Antigen specificity is unknown. Profiled with immunoSEQ multiplex PCR; TCRdb holds only in-frame clones, not every one. The repertoire consists of 100,000 to 150,000 clones, with around 90% occurring once and the leading ten covering 1.5% to 2%. These data are taken from a study of cytomegalovirus exposure and HLA in healthy donors. Background on the study: It was reported in a later analysis that the 90 to 150 validation repertoires used the same platform as the roughly 700 first-cohort repertoires. Study-level findings and limits: The authors enumerated over 150 TCR beta chains as linked to cytomegalovirus.

Germline CDR1 reads SGHTA; CDR2 reads FQGNSA. This CDR3 comprises 14 residues. J gave up 4 bases and V 5 bases, and 7 bases lay outside the gene matches. The chain has TRBV7-2 and TRBJ1-2, with 7 bases that match TRBD1. The specimen was PBMCs. This clonotype was obtained from a young woman in good health and CMV-seronegative. The CDR3 region is CASSPTTGPYGYTF. Here the CDR3 DNA reads TGTGCCAGCAGCCCGACGACAGGGCCCTATGGCTACACCTTC.